This TCR beta chain was observed in a study of cytomegalovirus exposure and HLA in healthy donors. PCR involved 60 Vbeta and 13 Jbeta primers. Using immunoSEQ multiplex PCR, the repertoire was profiled, and TCRdb retains in-frame clones only, with some absent. Here the sample spans some 98,000 clones, around 70% being singletons. The CDR3 loop spans 13 amino acids. V shed 3 bases and J 11 bases; nucleotides not matched to a gene: 9. Per the germline V gene, CDR1 is WNHNN and CDR2 is SYGVQD (reference sequence). The rearrangement links TRBV10-1 to TRBJ1-1; 7 nucleotides align to TRBD1. The sequenced material came from PBMCs. This clonotype originated in a man between 50 and 59 years old in good health and CMV-seronegative. The CDR3 nucleotides read TGCGCCAGCAGTGAAAGACAGGGAGGTCGGGCTTTCTTT. Translation gives CASSERQGGRAFF.